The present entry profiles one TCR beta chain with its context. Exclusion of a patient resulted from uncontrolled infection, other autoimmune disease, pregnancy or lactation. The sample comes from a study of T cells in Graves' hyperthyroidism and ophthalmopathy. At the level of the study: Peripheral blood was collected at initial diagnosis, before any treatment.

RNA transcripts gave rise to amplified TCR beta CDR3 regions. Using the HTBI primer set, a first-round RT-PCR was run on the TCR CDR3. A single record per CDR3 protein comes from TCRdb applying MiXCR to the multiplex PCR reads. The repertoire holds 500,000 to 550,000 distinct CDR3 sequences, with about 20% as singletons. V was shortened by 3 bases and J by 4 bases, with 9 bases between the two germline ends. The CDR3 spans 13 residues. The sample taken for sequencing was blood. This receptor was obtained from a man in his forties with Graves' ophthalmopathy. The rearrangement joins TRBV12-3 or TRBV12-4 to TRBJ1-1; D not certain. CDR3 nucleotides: TGTGCCAGCAGTTTCAACCTGAGCACTGAAGCTTTCTTT. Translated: CASSFNLSTEAFF.